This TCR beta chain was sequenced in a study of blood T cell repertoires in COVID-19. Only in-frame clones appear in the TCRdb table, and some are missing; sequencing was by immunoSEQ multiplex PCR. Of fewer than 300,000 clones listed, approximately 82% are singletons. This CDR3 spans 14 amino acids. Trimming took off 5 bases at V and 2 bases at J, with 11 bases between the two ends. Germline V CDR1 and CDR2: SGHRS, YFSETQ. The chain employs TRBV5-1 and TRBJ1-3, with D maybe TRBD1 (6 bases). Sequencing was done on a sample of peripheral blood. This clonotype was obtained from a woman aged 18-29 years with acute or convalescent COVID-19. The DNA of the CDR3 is TGCGCCAGCAGTCAGGGGACCCCTGGAAACACCATATATTTT. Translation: CASSQGTPGNTIYF.